Listed below are T cell receptor beta chains from one sample, sequenced in a study of identical twins. Using its own MiXCR run on the 5' RACE reads, TCRdb lists one record per CDR3 protein. The data hold approximately 550,000 distinct CDR3 sequences, with around 20% observed a single time. Another study also made use of these data, one on yellow fever vaccine responses in identical twins.

Sequencing was carried out using CD4+ T cells sorted from blood. The receptors were sampled from a woman younger than 35 in good health. Both conserved end residues are part of each CDR3. Fields, in order: V gene, J gene, clone size, D gene, CDR3 DNA, CDR3 protein. The D gene is left open where the match is weak. Not all rows give a size; the values are once, few, many and, for expanded clones, a class.

V gene: TRBV12-3/TRBV12-4; J gene: TRBJ2-1; clone size: few; D gene: NA; CDR3 DNA: TGTGCCAGCAGCCTGTCGGGGGCCCCCGCCAATGAGCAGTTCTTC; CDR3 protein: CASSLSGAPANEQFF
V gene: TRBV7-3; J gene: TRBJ2-1; clone size: NA; D gene: TRBD1; CDR3 DNA: TGTGCCAGCAGCTTAAGGGGGCCGGGACAGGGAAACAATGAGCAGTTCTTC; CDR3 protein: CASSLRGPGQGNNEQFF
V gene: TRBV2; J gene: TRBJ1-6; clone size: many; D gene: TRBD1; CDR3 DNA: TGTGCCAGCAGTGAGGACAGGGACAATTCACCCCTCCACTTT; CDR3 protein: CASSEDRDNSPLHF
V gene: TRBV5-1; J gene: TRBJ2-7; clone size: NA; D gene: TRBD2; CDR3 DNA: TGCGCCAGCAGCCCAGGGACTAGCGGGAATCTAGTCGAGCAGTACTTC; CDR3 protein: CASSPGTSGNLVEQYF
V gene: TRBV29-1; J gene: TRBJ2-3; clone size: few; D gene: TRBD2; CDR3 DNA: TGCAGCGTTGCTCTAGCGGGAGTAACAGATACGCAGTATTTT; CDR3 protein: CSVALAGVTDTQYF
V gene: TRBV10-1; J gene: TRBJ2-5; clone size: few; D gene: NA; CDR3 DNA: TGCGCCAGCAGTGGAAACCTCCAAGAGACCCAGTACTTC; CDR3 protein: CASSGNLQETQYF
V gene: TRBV5-1; J gene: TRBJ1-1; clone size: few; D gene: NA; CDR3 DNA: TGCGCCAGCAGCCTTGACGTTAACGCTGAAGCTTTCTTT; CDR3 protein: CASSLDVNAEAFF
V gene: TRBV5-1; J gene: TRBJ2-3; clone size: few; D gene: TRBD2; CDR3 DNA: TGCGCCAGCAGCTTGGGGCTAGCGGGGGGGAAACCCAGCACAGATACGCAGTATTTT; CDR3 protein: CASSLGLAGGKPSTDTQYF
V gene: TRBV5-1; J gene: TRBJ2-1; clone size: few; D gene: NA; CDR3 DNA: TGCGCCAGCAGGCTCGGGACTGCCTCCTACAATGAGCAGTTCTTC; CDR3 protein: CASRLGTASYNEQFF
V gene: TRBV5-1; J gene: TRBJ2-2; clone size: few; D gene: NA; CDR3 DNA: TGCGCCAGCAGCTTCGTTGGTCTTGACACCGGGGAGCTGTTTTTT; CDR3 protein: CASSFVGLDTGELFF
V gene: TRBV28; J gene: TRBJ2-6; clone size: few; D gene: NA; CDR3 DNA: TGTGCCAGCAGTTTAGGGGGGAGGTCTGGGGCCAACGTCCTGACTTTC; CDR3 protein: CASSLGGRSGANVLTF
V gene: TRBV2; J gene: TRBJ2-4; clone size: few; D gene: TRBD1; CDR3 DNA: TGTGCCAGCACTGGGACAGGAAAAAACATTCAGTACTTC; CDR3 protein: CASTGTGKNIQYF
V gene: TRBV6-1; J gene: TRBJ2-6; clone size: few; D gene: NA; CDR3 DNA: TGTGCCAGCAGTCCCCATGAGACGGTCGTCTCTGGGGCCAACGTCCTGACTTTC; CDR3 protein: CASSPHETVVSGANVLTF
V gene: TRBV15; J gene: TRBJ2-5; clone size: NA; D gene: NA; CDR3 DNA: TGTGCCACCAGCAGAGGAAGGGTCCAAGAGACCCAGTACTTC; CDR3 protein: CATSRGRVQETQYF
V gene: TRBV7-9; J gene: TRBJ2-3; clone size: NA; D gene: TRBD2; CDR3 DNA: TGTGCCAGCAGCCCTGAGCGGGGTTCCGATACGCAGTATTTT; CDR3 protein: CASSPERGSDTQYF
V gene: TRBV15; J gene: TRBJ2-4; clone size: NA; D gene: TRBD1; CDR3 DNA: TGTGCCACCAGCAGAGGGACAGGGACTGCCAAAAACATTCAGTACTTC; CDR3 protein: CATSRGTGTAKNIQYF
V gene: TRBV3-1; J gene: TRBJ2-4; clone size: NA; D gene: NA; CDR3 DNA: TGTGCCAGCAGCCAAGATCAATTGGTAGTCATTCAGTACTTC; CDR3 protein: CASSQDQLVVIQYF
V gene: TRBV3-1; J gene: TRBJ2-1; clone size: NA; D gene: NA; CDR3 DNA: TGTGCCAGCAGCCACGTCAGTGAGCAGTTCTTC; CDR3 protein: CASSHVSEQFF
V gene: TRBV4-1; J gene: TRBJ2-1; clone size: NA; D gene: NA; CDR3 DNA: TGCGCCAGCAGCCGCCCTTTGGCAGTCGGTTCCTACAATGAGCAGTTCTTC; CDR3 protein: CASSRPLAVGSYNEQFF
V gene: TRBV10-2; J gene: TRBJ2-2; clone size: NA; D gene: NA; CDR3 DNA: TGCGCCAGCAGCACCGGACTCACCGGGGAGCTGTTTTTT; CDR3 protein: CASSTGLTGELFF
V gene: TRBV7-2; J gene: TRBJ2-5; clone size: NA; D gene: NA; CDR3 DNA: TGTGCCAGCACCCCGAGGGGGATCCAAGAGACCCAGTACTTC; CDR3 protein: CASTPRGIQETQYF
V gene: TRBV20-1; J gene: TRBJ2-1; clone size: NA; D gene: NA; CDR3 DNA: TGCAGTGCTACGGACCGGGGCCGGGGCTCCTACAATGAGCAGTTCTTC; CDR3 protein: CSATDRGRGSYNEQFF
V gene: TRBV12-3/TRBV12-4; J gene: TRBJ2-1; clone size: few; D gene: NA; CDR3 DNA: TGTGCCAGCAGTTTTGCGGCCTCCTACAATGAGCAGTTCTTC; CDR3 protein: CASSFAASYNEQFF
V gene: TRBV5-6; J gene: TRBJ1-2; clone size: NA; D gene: TRBD1; CDR3 DNA: TGTGCCAGCAGCTTGGACAGGGGCCTTTATGGCTACACCTTC; CDR3 protein: CASSLDRGLYGYTF
V gene: TRBV20-1; J gene: TRBJ2-5; clone size: NA; D gene: NA; CDR3 DNA: TGCAGTGCTAGAGCACCTCAGGAGACCCAGTACTTC; CDR3 protein: CSARAPQETQYF
V gene: TRBV4-1; J gene: TRBJ1-1; clone size: NA; D gene: NA; CDR3 DNA: TGCGCCAGCAGCATCGAGTCTGGGGGGAAGAACACTGAAGCTTTCTTT; CDR3 protein: CASSIESGGKNTEAFF
V gene: TRBV6-6; J gene: TRBJ2-4; clone size: few; D gene: NA; CDR3 DNA: TGTGCCAGCTCGGGTGGGGGCATTCAGTACTTC; CDR3 protein: CASSGGGIQYF
V gene: TRBV4-1; J gene: TRBJ2-2; clone size: NA; D gene: NA; CDR3 DNA: TGCGCCAGCAGCCAAGTTCGGGGTATAAACACCGGGGAGCTGTTTTTT; CDR3 protein: CASSQVRGINTGELFF
V gene: TRBV7-9; J gene: TRBJ2-5; clone size: many; D gene: NA; CDR3 DNA: TGTGCCAGCAGCTTAGGGACAGCAGAGACCCAGTACTTC; CDR3 protein: CASSLGTAETQYF
V gene: TRBV5-1; J gene: TRBJ2-5; clone size: NA; D gene: NA; CDR3 DNA: TGCGCCAGCAGCGCAGGGCCCCTGGGGGAGACCCAGTACTTC; CDR3 protein: CASSAGPLGETQYF
V gene: TRBV9; J gene: TRBJ2-1; clone size: few; D gene: NA; CDR3 DNA: TGTGCCAGCAGCGTGGGGAGCCTCTCCTACAATGAGCAGTTCTTC; CDR3 protein: CASSVGSLSYNEQFF
V gene: TRBV12-3/TRBV12-4; J gene: TRBJ2-7; clone size: few; D gene: NA; CDR3 DNA: TGTGCCAGCAGTTTGTTCTTATACGAGCAGTACTTC; CDR3 protein: CASSLFLYEQYF
V gene: TRBV6-4; J gene: TRBJ2-5; clone size: few; D gene: NA; CDR3 DNA: TGTGCCAGCAGTCAACAAGCGGGTGGGGAGACCCAGTACTTC; CDR3 protein: CASSQQAGGETQYF
V gene: TRBV18; J gene: TRBJ2-1; clone size: few; D gene: NA; CDR3 DNA: TGTGCCAGCTCACCACCCGGGACCTTCTACAATGAGCAGTTCTTC; CDR3 protein: CASSPPGTFYNEQFF
V gene: TRBV25-1; J gene: TRBJ2-3; clone size: NA; D gene: NA; CDR3 DNA: TGTGCCAGCAGTGAATGGGGCGGAAACCTGAACACAGATACGCAGTATTTT; CDR3 protein: CASSEWGGNLNTDTQYF
V gene: TRBV15; J gene: TRBJ2-1; clone size: few; D gene: TRBD1; CDR3 DNA: TGTGCCACCAGCAGGCAGGGGGCCTCCTACAATGAGCAGTTCTTC; CDR3 protein: CATSRQGASYNEQFF
V gene: TRBV2; J gene: TRBJ2-5; clone size: once; D gene: TRBD2; CDR3 DNA: TGTGCCAGCAGGGAGACTAGCGGGAGGGAGACCCAGTACTTC; CDR3 protein: CASRETSGRETQYF
V gene: TRBV12-3/TRBV12-4; J gene: TRBJ1-3; clone size: few; D gene: NA; CDR3 DNA: TGTGCCAGCAGCGCAGGGATAGGAAACACCATATATTTT; CDR3 protein: CASSAGIGNTIYF
V gene: TRBV5-1; J gene: TRBJ2-5; clone size: few; D gene: NA; CDR3 DNA: TGCGCCAGCAGCTTGGAAGGGGACGGTCCGACCCAGTACTTC; CDR3 protein: CASSLEGDGPTQYF
V gene: TRBV9; J gene: TRBJ2-3; clone size: NA; D gene: NA; CDR3 DNA: TGTGCCAGCGTATTGAGGGAGGTTACAGATACGCAGTATTTT; CDR3 protein: CASVLREVTDTQYF